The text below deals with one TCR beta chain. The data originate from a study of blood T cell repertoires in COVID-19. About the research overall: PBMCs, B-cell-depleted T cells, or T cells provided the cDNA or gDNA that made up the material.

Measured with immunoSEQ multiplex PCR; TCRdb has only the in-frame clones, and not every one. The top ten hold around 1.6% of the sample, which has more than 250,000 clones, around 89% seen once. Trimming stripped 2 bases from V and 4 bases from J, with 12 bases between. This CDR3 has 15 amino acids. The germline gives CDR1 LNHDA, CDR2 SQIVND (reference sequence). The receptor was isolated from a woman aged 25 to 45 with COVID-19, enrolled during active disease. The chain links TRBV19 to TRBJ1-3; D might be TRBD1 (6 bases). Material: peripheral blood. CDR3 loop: CASSITGSTGNTIYF. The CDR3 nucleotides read TGTGCCAGTAGTATAACAGGGTCCACGGGAAACACCATATATTTT.